A single sample is the source of the 32 T cell receptor beta chains below, sequenced in a study of cytomegalovirus exposure and HLA in healthy donors. The PCR was carried out with 60 Vbeta primers and 13 Jbeta primers. Data came from immunoSEQ multiplex PCR; TCRdb stores just in-frame clones and leaves some out. This sample has tens of thousands of clones, with roughly 74% found just once. Specimen: PBMCs. The receptors originated from a woman aged 40 to 55 in good health and CMV-seropositive.

This clone was seen once. Relative to the germline gene, one junction end is altered; a read error may explain this. The V and J genes are TRBV7-9 and TRBJ2-7, with TRBD2 as a possible D gene (6 bases). CDR3 size: 12 residues. Per the germline V gene, CDR1 is SEHNR and CDR2 is FQNEAQ (reference sequence). The CDR3 loop is CSSSLEGLEQYF. In nucleotides, the CDR3 is TGTTCCAGCAGCTTGGAGGGTCTCGAGCAGTACTTC.

This clone has a handful of counts. V usage is TRBV29-1 and J usage is TRBJ2-5; tentative D call: TRBD1 (6 bases). The germline CDR1 and CDR2 sequences are SQVTM and ANQGSEA. Trimming removed 5 bases at V and 5 bases at J, with 21 bases between. CDR3 length equals 15 residues. The CDR3 here is CSVLPTQGPGETQYF. CDR3 bases: TGCAGCGTTCTCCCGACCCAGGGGCCGGGGGAGACCCAGTACTTC. Full variable domain (remainder filled in from reference TRBV29-1 and TRBJ2-5): SAVISQKPSRDICQRGTSLTIQCQVDSQVTMMFWYRQQPGQSLTLIATANQGSEATYESGFVIDKFPISRPNLTFSTLTVSNMSPEDSSIYLCSVLPTQGPGETQYFGPGTRLLVL.

The CDR3 DNA reads as TGTGCCAGCAGTGCTCCGGCGGGACGGGCTGGAAACACCATATATTTT. Protein sequence: CASSAPAGRAGNTIYF. This chain joins TRBV2 and TRBJ1-3; a possible D gene is TRBD1 (5 bases). Germline values: CDR1 SNHLY, CDR2 FYNNEI. The CDR3 covers 16 residues. V shed 4 bases and J shed 2 bases, with 15 bases lying between them.

The chain has TRBV21-1 and TRBJ1-6; the table's D call of TRBD1 was not tested on the DNA. TRBV21-1 is given as a pseudogene. The CDR3 extends over 18 amino acids. For the CDR3, the DNA is TGTGCCAGCAGCAACCGGGTCTCCCCGGGGACAGGGGATGGGCCCCTCCACTTT. Encoded protein: CASSNRVSPGTGDGPLHF.

In its sample, this clone was seen once. This chain joins TRBV9 and TRBJ1-1; a weak D match, TRBD1 (6 bases). The CDR3 has 14 amino acids. CDR1 and CDR2 (germline): SGDLS, YYNGEE. The V gene lost 4 bases and the J gene lost 5 bases, with 15 bases spanning the gap. The CDR3 is CASSRGGAETEAFF. Written as DNA, the CDR3 is TGTGCCAGCAGCCGGGGGGGGGCTGAAACTGAAGCTTTCTTT.

The chain has TRBV5-1 and TRBJ2-1, with 10 bases matching TRBD2. Germline CDR1 and CDR2: SGHRS and YFSETQ. The CDR3 is 16 residues long. V shed 1 base, J shed 4 bases, and the junction held 5 bases outside the gene matches. The CDR3 nucleotides read TGCGCCAGCAGCTTGTTTACTAGCGGGGTTTACAATGAGCAGTTCTTC. Its translation is CASSLFTSGVYNEQFF.

The chain has TRBV9 and TRBJ2-2; 7 bases agree with TRBD1. Trimming took 1 base from V and 0 from J; bases not matched to a gene: 6. The CDR3 spans 17 residues. Germline CDR1 reads SGDLS; CDR2 reads YYNGEE. This chain's CDR3 is CASSVTGDTPNTGELFF. CDR3 sequence (DNA): TGTGCCAGCAGCGTAACAGGGGATACACCGAACACCGGGGAGCTGTTTTTT.

J is TRBJ2-3 and V is TRBV5-1; perhaps TRBD2 as D (7 bases). The V and J ends lost 0 bases and 1 base respectively, with 9 bases between them. Germline V CDR1 and CDR2: SGHRS, YFSETQ. The CDR3 loop spans 15 amino acids. Here the CDR3 DNA reads TGCGCCAGCAGCTTGGGCGGGGGCGGCACAGATACGCAGTATTTT. Amino acids: CASSLGGGGTDTQYF. Supplemented by reference TRBV5-1 and TRBJ2-3, the full variable domain reads KAGVTQTPRYLIKTRGQQVTLSCSPISGHRSVSWYQQTPGQGLQFLFEYFSETQRNKGNFPGRFSGRQFSNSRSEMNVSTLELGDSALYLCASSLGGGGTDTQYFGPGTRLTVL.

To note about this clone: An end of the junction does not agree with germline; a read error may underlie this. The chain joins TRBV27 to TRBJ2-3; D might be TRBD2 (6 bases). This CDR3 spans 15 amino acids. Germline CDR1 MNHEY, CDR2 SMNVEV (reference sequence). The CDR3 nucleotides are TGTGCCAGCAGTCTCGGGACTTACGGATCAGATGCGCAGTATTTT. Translation gives CASSLGTYGSDAQYF.

The chain links TRBV19 to TRBJ2-7; 9 bases align to TRBD1. Germline values: CDR1 LNHDA, CDR2 SQIVND (reference sequence). The CDR3 totals 15 residues. After removal of 5 bases from V and 1 base from J, the junction contained 6 bases not matched to a gene. The CDR3 DNA is TGTGCCAGTAGTGCCTCCGGGACAGGGTCCTACGAGCAGTACTTC. Its translation is CASSASGTGSYEQYF.

This sequence joins TRBV5-1 and TRBJ1-3; tentative D call: TRBD1 (6 bases). The CDR3 is made up of 13 amino acids. V lost 2 bases, J lost 4 bases, and 7 bases lay in between. The germline V gene has CDR1 SGHRS and CDR2 YFSETQ. The CDR3 nucleotides are TGCGCCAGCAGCTTAACAGGGGGAAACACCATATATTTT. Encoded protein: CASSLTGGNTIYF.

This sequence joins TRBV7-2 and TRBJ1-2; 9 bases are shared with TRBD1. Trimming removed 5 bases from V and 0 bases from J; junction bases left unmatched: 4. CDR3 length equals 15 residues. Germline V gives CDR1 SGHTA, CDR2 FQGNSA. CDR3 nucleotide sequence: TGTGCCAGCAGCCGACAGGGGGACGCTAACTATGGCTACACCTTC. Its translation is CASSRQGDANYGYTF.

This clone was picked up a small number of times. V gene TRBV29-1 combines with J gene TRBJ1-3; D call uncertain. The CDR3 totals 14 residues. Germline loops: CDR1 SQVTM, CDR2 ANQGSEA. V was clipped by 6 bases and J by 0 bases, with 12 bases between them. The CDR3 nucleotides are TGCAGCGTCACCTTTCCGGGCTCTGGAAACACCATATATTTT. Protein product: CSVTFPGSGNTIYF.

With regard to this clone: A read error may account for a junction end that differs from germline. J is TRBJ2-1 and V is TRBV29-1; possible D gene TRBD2, 7 bases. The CDR3 extends over 14 amino acids. Germline CDR1 and CDR2: SQVTM and ANQGSEA. This CDR3 is CSVEGRGGNNEQFF. CDR3 bases: TGCAGCGTAGAAGGCAGGGGAGGGAACAATGAGCAGTTCTTC.

This clone has more than one count but fewer than ten. This chain links TRBV6-4 with TRBJ1-2; 7 bases align to TRBD1. Germline loops: CDR1 MRHNA, CDR2 SNTAGT. The CDR3 loop spans 13 amino acids. The J segment lost 7 bases and the V segment lost 4 bases, leaving 6 bases of the junction unmatched. The CDR3 spells CASSGTGQGGYTF. The CDR3 region has the DNA TGTGCCAGCAGTGGGACAGGCCAGGGTGGCTACACCTTC.

This clone was seen a single time. The V gene is TRBV27, the J gene TRBJ2-7; no firm D call. This CDR3 region has 14 residues. V gave up 2 bases and J gave up 0 bases, with 8 bases separating them. CDR1 MNHEY and CDR2 SMNVEV come from the germline V gene (reference sequence). CDR3 sequence reads: CASSLQASSYEQYF. In DNA, the CDR3 is TGTGCCAGCAGTTTACAGGCGAGCTCCTACGAGCAGTACTTC.

The chain recombines TRBV6-1 with TRBJ2-1; D is possibly TRBD2 (6 bases). Germline CDR1 reads MNHNS; CDR2 reads SASEGT. V shed 4 bases and J shed 8 bases, with 15 bases lying between them. This CDR3 has 14 amino acids. The CDR3 loop is CASSARLVRDEQFF. DNA for the CDR3: TGTGCCAGCAGTGCCAGACTAGTGCGGGATGAGCAGTTCTTC.

This clone has more than one count but fewer than ten. This chain joins TRBV10-3 and TRBJ1-1, with D perhaps matching TRBD1 (6 bases). Trimming removed 5 bases from V and 1 base from J, with 11 bases in between. CDR3 length equals 14 residues. Germline values: CDR1 ENHRY, CDR2 SYGVKD. CDR3 bases: TGTGCCATCAGTCGACAGGCGTCGAACACTGAAGCTTTCTTT. As protein: CAISRQASNTEAFF.

V usage is TRBV7-8 and J usage is TRBJ2-1; 12 positions agree with TRBD1. The germline V gene encodes CDR1 SGHVS and CDR2 FQNEAQ. The CDR3 spans 16 residues. V dropped 5 bases and J dropped 7; count of bases not matched to a gene: 9. The CDR3 DNA is TGTGCCAGCAGCCCTTACCGGGACAGGGGGCCGAATGAGCAGTTCTTC. Its protein product is CASSPYRDRGPNEQFF.

The CDR3 is CASSLIGGPRTEAFF. In DNA form, the CDR3 reads TGTGCCAGCAGCTTAATCGGGGGTCCGCGCACTGAAGCTTTCTTT. The chain carries TRBV7-8 and TRBJ1-1, with D perhaps TRBD1 (5 bases). The CDR3 is 15 residues long. Germline lookup yields CDR1 SGHVS and CDR2 FQNEAQ. Trimming took 2 bases from V and 4 from J, leaving 14 bases between them.

With respect to this clone: Its ends do not fully match the called genes, so a read error is possible. The V gene is TRBV7-9, the J gene TRBJ1-2; D perhaps matches TRBD1 (6 bases). CDR1 is SEHNR, CDR2 FQNEAQ, per germline (reference sequence). CDR3 length: 15 amino acids. In DNA, the CDR3 is TGTTCCAGCAGCTCGTCCCAGGGGTTTGGCTATGGCTACACCTTC. It yields the protein CSSSSSQGFGYGYTF. Using reference TRBV7-9 and TRBJ1-2 for the parts outside the CDR3, the full variable domain is DTGVSQNPRHKITKRGQNVTFRCDPISEHNRLYWYRQTLGQGPEFLTYFQNEAQLEKSRLLSDRFSAERPKGSFSTLEIQRTEQGDSAMYLCSSSSSQGFGYGYTFGSGTRLTVV.

This rearrangement joins TRBV6-6 to TRBJ1-5; 10 nucleotides align to TRBD1. The CDR3 spans 15 residues. From germline, CDR1 is MNHNY and CDR2 SVGAGI (reference sequence). V was pared by 6 bases and J by 5 bases, with 7 bases of the junction left unmatched. CDR3 amino acids: CASSIPGQGHQPQHF. CDR3 DNA sequence: TGTGCCAGCAGCATACCGGGACAGGGGCATCAGCCCCAGCATTTT.

The chain employs TRBV18 and TRBJ1-1; 12 nucleotides match TRBD1. The trim removed 3 bases at V and 3 bases at J, leaving 5 bases unmatched. This CDR3 spans 16 amino acids. CDR1 is KGHSH and CDR2 is LQKENI in the germline V gene. CDR3 sequence: CASSPGDRGLHTEAFF. The CDR3 region has the DNA TGTGCCAGCTCACCTGGGGACAGGGGGCTCCACACTGAAGCTTTCTTT.

The chain has TRBV19 and TRBJ1-2, with D maybe TRBD1 (5 bases). Germline V gene lookup returns CDR1 LNHDA and CDR2 SQIVND (reference sequence). Trimming left V 5 bases short and J 4 bases short, with 23 bases between. The CDR3 is 17 residues long. CDR3 loop: CASSLTGRGGGPYGYTF. Here the CDR3 DNA reads TGTGCCAGTAGTCTCACGGGGAGGGGCGGGGGTCCCTATGGCTACACCTTC. Based on the CDR3 plus reference TRBV19 and TRBJ1-2, the full variable domain is DGGITQSPKYLFRKEGQNVTLSCEQNLNHDAMYWYRQDPGQGLRLIYYSQIVNDFQKGDIAEGYSVSREKKESFPLTVTSAQKNPTAFYLCASSLTGRGGGPYGYTFGSGTRLTVV.

This chain joins TRBV19 and TRBJ1-1; no clear D gene. The CDR3 sequence is 12 residues long. Germline CDR1 reads LNHDA; CDR2 reads SQIVND (reference sequence). Trimming took off 6 bases at V and 1 base at J, with 6 bases between the two ends. The CDR3 loop is CASREKNTEAFF. Written as DNA, the CDR3 is TGTGCCAGTAGAGAGAAGAACACTGAAGCTTTCTTT.

A note on this clone: Germline and junction disagree at one end, which may indicate a read error. V is TRBV5-4 and J is TRBJ2-3; the D is unclear. The V gene's germline CDR1 is SGHNT and CDR2 YYREEE (reference sequence). This CDR3 comprises 12 residues. In DNA, the CDR3 is TGTGCCAGTAGCTTGGATAGAGATACGCAGTATTTT. This translates into CASSLDRDTQYF.

CDR3 DNA: TGTGCCAGCAGCAGGACTAGCGGAATCCCCTACGAGCAGTACTTC. It specifies CASSRTSGIPYEQYF. The chain joins TRBV27 to TRBJ2-7; 10 bases are shared with TRBD2. CDR3 length: 15 residues. V lost 6 bases to trimming and J lost 2 bases; unmatched junction nucleotides: 7. CDR1 is MNHEY, CDR2 SMNVEV, per germline (reference sequence).

This sequence joins TRBV30 and TRBJ2-2; 9 bases line up with TRBD2. Germline-derived CDR1 and CDR2 are GTSNPN and SVGIG (reference sequence). Trimming took 0 bases from V and 2 from J; bases not matched to a gene: 10. The CDR3 is 18 amino acids. The CDR3 nucleotides are TGTGCCTGGAGTGTACGGGCGCTAGCGGGGTTTAACACCGGGGAGCTGTTTTTT. Its translation is CAWSVRALAGFNTGELFF.

This clone occurred a few times. The J gene is TRBJ2-2, the V gene TRBV19; 8 nucleotides align to TRBD2. The junction had 4 bases not matched to a gene; V was cut back by 4 bases and J by 3 bases. The CDR3 totals 15 residues. The germline CDR1 and CDR2 sequences are LNHDA and SQIVND (reference sequence). CDR3 DNA sequence: TGTGCCAGTAGTAGCGGGGGGACGGACACCGGGGAGCTGTTTTTT. This sequence encodes CASSSGGTDTGELFF.

Notes on this clone: Compared with germline, one end of the junction differs, possibly owing to a read error. The chain links TRBV5-1 to TRBJ2-3; tentative D call: TRBD2 (5 bases). The CDR3 length is 18 residues. From germline, CDR1 is SGHRS and CDR2 YFSETQ. The DNA for the CDR3 is TGCGCCAGCAGCCAGAGGGCTAGCCTAGACTCTAGCACAGATGCGCAGTATTTT. Translating it yields CASSQRASLDSSTDAQYF.

The V and J genes are TRBV7-8 and TRBJ2-3; D call uncertain. Trimming took off 3 bases at V and 2 bases at J, with 6 bases between the two ends. The CDR3 has 13 amino acids. Germline lookup yields CDR1 SGHVS and CDR2 FQNEAQ. The CDR3 DNA sequence: TGTGCCAGCAGCTTTCAGGTCACAGATACGCAGTATTTT. Translating gives CASSFQVTDTQYF.

The J gene is TRBJ1-1, the V gene TRBV6-6; D remains unclear. Germline V gene data show CDR1 as MNHNY and CDR2 as SVGAGI (reference sequence). V was shortened by 4 bases and J by 1 base, with 10 bases between the two germline ends. There are 14 residues in the CDR3. The CDR3 protein is CASSSQVPNTEAFF. The CDR3 coding sequence is TGTGCCAGCAGTTCCCAGGTCCCGAACACTGAAGCTTTCTTT.